This T cell receptor beta chain emerged from a study of blood T cells in healthy people across ages. Study-wide results and limits: The unsorted PBMCs prevented any conclusive comparison of naive versus antigen-experienced cells. Observed TCR beta diversity showed a strong correlation with the percentage of naive T cells as measured by flow cytometry.

The germline gives CDR1 DFQATT, CDR2 SNEGSKA (reference sequence). The V end was cut by 1 base, the J end by 2 bases, with 13 bases between. The CDR3 extends over 15 amino acids. This clonotype was observed once. Its antigen remains unknown. Primed by a sample-barcoded 5' primer and a J-beta primer mix, a second PCR proceeded for 7 to 11 cycles. MiXCR was run by TCRdb on the 5' RACE reads, yielding one entry per CDR3 protein. The sample lists around 1.5 million distinct CDR3 sequences; approximately 59% were seen once. The TCR sequence derives from a young man in good health. Sequencing was done on a sample of blood. The chain has TRBV20-1 and TRBJ2-3, with D possibly matching TRBD1 (5 bases). CDR3 amino acids: CSARGGRVLTDTQYF. DNA of the CDR3: TGCAGTGCTAGAGGCGGCAGGGTCCTCACAGATACGCAGTATTTT.